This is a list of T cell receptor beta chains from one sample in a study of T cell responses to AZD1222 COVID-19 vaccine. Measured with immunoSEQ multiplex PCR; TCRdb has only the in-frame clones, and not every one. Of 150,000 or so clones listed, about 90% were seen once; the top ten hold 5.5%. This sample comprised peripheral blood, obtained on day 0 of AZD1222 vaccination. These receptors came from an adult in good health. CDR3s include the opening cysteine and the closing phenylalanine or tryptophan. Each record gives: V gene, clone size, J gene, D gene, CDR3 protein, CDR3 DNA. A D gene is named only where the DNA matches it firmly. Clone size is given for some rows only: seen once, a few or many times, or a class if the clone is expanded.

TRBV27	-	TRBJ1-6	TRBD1	CASSVGTANNSPLHF	TGTGCCAGCAGCGTAGGGACAGCCAATAATTCACCCCTCCACTTT
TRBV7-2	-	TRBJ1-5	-	CASSLGGTGNQPQHF	TGTGCCAGCAGCTTAGGGGGGACGGGAAATCAGCCCCAGCATTTT
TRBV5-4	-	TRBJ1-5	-	CASSSKQYPDQPQHF	TGTGCCAGCAGCTCAAAGCAGTACCCAGATCAGCCCCAGCATTTT
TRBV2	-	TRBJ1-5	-	CASTGRGDQPQHF	TGTGCCAGCACGGGGAGAGGGGATCAGCCCCAGCATTTT
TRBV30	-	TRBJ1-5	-	CAWSQDRGNQPQHF	TGTGCCTGGAGCCAGGACAGAGGCAATCAGCCCCAGCATTTT
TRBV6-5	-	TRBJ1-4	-	CASSYDSLAANEKLFF	TGTGCCAGCAGTTACGACAGCCTGGCGGCTAATGAAAAACTGTTTTTT
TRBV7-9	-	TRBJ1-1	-	CASSSRQEVSEAFF	TGTGCCAGCAGCTCCAGACAGGAGGTTTCTGAAGCTTTCTTT
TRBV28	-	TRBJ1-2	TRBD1	CASSPGQGRNYGYTF	TGTGCCAGCAGCCCCGGACAGGGGAGGAACTATGGCTACACCTTC
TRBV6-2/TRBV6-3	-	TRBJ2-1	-	CASSAQRTGTHYNEQFF	TGTGCCAGCAGCGCTCAACGAACCGGGACTCACTACAATGAGCAGTTCTTC
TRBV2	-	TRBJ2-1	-	CASSEWGRDEQFF	TGTGCCAGCAGTGAATGGGGGCGAGATGAGCAGTTCTTC
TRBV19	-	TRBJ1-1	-	CASILREGTEAFF	TGTGCCAGTATATTGAGGGAGGGCACTGAAGCTTTCTTT
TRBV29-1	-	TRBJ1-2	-	CSVGGYYGYTF	TGCAGCGTCGGCGGTTACTATGGCTACACCTTC
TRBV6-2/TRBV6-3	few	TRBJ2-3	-	CASSYPSLDTQYF	TGTGCCAGCAGTTACCCTAGCCTAGATACGCAGTATTTT
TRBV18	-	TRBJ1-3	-	CASSFKGGVSSGNTIYF	TGTGCCAGCTCTTTCAAGGGGGGCGTAAGCTCTGGAAACACCATATATTTT
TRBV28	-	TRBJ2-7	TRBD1	CASSRNRGRAYEQYF	TGTGCCAGCAGCCGAAACAGGGGTCGAGCCTACGAGCAGTACTTC
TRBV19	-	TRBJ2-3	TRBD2	CASSVSGRAYTQYF	TGTGCCAGTAGTGTAAGCGGGAGGGCATATACGCAGTATTTT
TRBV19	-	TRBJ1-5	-	CASSFRQVGQPQHF	TGTGCCAGTAGTTTCCGACAGGTAGGCCAGCCCCAGCATTTT
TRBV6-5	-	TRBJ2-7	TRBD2	CASRGTSGSREQYF	TGTGCCAGCAGAGGGACTAGCGGGAGTAGAGAGCAGTACTTC
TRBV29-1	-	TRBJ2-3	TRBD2	CSGRKRESTDTQYF	TGCAGCGGCCGAAAGCGGGAGTCAACAGATACGCAGTATTTT
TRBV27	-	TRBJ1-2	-	CASSLSAGWGYTF	TGTGCCAGCAGTTTATCGGCGGGGTGGGGCTACACCTTC
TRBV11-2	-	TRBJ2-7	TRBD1	CASSPIRRDRGRVYEQYF	TGTGCCAGCAGCCCGATACGAAGGGACAGGGGACGAGTTTACGAGCAGTACTTC
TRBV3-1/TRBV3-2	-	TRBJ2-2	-	CASSSRDTYTGELFF	TGTGCCAGCAGCTCCCGGGACACTTACACCGGGGAGCTGTTTTTT
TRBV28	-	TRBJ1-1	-	CASTSVTKAFF	TGTGCCAGCACCTCAGTTACCAAAGCTTTCTTT
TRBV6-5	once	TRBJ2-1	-	CASTPASGGPFF	TGTGCCAGCACCCCGGCCTCCGGGGGGCCGTTCTTC
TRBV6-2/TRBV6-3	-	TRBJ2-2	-	CASSLVLNTGELFF	TGTGCCAGCAGTTTAGTTTTGAACACCGGGGAGCTGTTTTTT
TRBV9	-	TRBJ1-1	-	CASSAPGRINTEAFF	TGTGCCAGCAGCGCCCCGGGACGGATTAACACTGAAGCTTTCTTT
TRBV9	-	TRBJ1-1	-	CASSAQVGAKAFF	TGTGCCAGCAGCGCCCAGGTGGGGGCGAAAGCTTTCTTT
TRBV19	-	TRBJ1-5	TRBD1	CASSIDRGQPQHF	TGTGCCAGTAGTATAGACAGGGGGCAGCCCCAGCATTTT
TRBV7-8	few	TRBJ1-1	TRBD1	CASSLGSRDRELNTEAFF	TGTGCCAGCAGCTTAGGGTCAAGGGACAGGGAGTTGAACACTGAAGCTTTCTTT
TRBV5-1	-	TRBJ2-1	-	CASSLEGSSYNEQFF	TGCGCCAGCAGCTTGGAAGGGTCGTCCTACAATGAGCAGTTCTTC
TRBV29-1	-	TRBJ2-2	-	CSVDGSNTGELFF	TGCAGCGTTGACGGGTCGAACACCGGGGAGCTGTTTTTT
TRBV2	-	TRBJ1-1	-	CASSSDSNTEAFF	TGTGCCAGCAGTTCCGACTCGAACACTGAAGCTTTCTTT
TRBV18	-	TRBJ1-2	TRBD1	CASSPLPGQGARYGYTF	TGTGCCAGCTCACCTCTTCCGGGACAGGGGGCGCGCTATGGCTACACCTTC
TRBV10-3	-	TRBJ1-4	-	CAISESLRTPNEKLFF	TGTGCCATCAGTGAGTCCCTCCGGACACCAAATGAAAAACTGTTTTTT
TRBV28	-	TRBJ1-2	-	CASSPGPKPNYGYTF	TGTGCCAGCAGTCCCGGACCGAAACCTAACTATGGCTACACCTTC
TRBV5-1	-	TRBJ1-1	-	CASSFFGGESTEAFF	TGCGCCAGCAGCTTCTTCGGGGGTGAAAGCACTGAAGCTTTCTTT
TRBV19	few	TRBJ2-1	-	CASSIVGLAEGNEQFF	TGTGCCAGTAGTATAGTCGGCCTGGCCGAGGGCAATGAGCAGTTCTTC
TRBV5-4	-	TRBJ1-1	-	CASSHILGVNTEAFF	TGTGCCAGCAGCCATATCTTAGGGGTGAACACTGAAGCTTTCTTT
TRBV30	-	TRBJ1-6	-	CAWNQGDGSPLHF	TGTGCCTGGAATCAAGGGGACGGATCACCCCTCCACTTT
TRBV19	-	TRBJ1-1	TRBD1	CASSVQGLNTEAFF	TGTGCCAGTAGTGTACAGGGGTTGAACACTGAAGCTTTCTTT
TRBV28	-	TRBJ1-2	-	CASSLRLYGYTF	TGTGCCAGCAGTTTAAGACTTTATGGCTACACCTTC
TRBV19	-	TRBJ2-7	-	CASSMAPGAPYEQYF	TGTGCCAGTAGTATGGCTCCAGGGGCTCCCTACGAGCAGTACTTC